The 28 T cell receptor beta chains below come from one sample, sequenced in a study of blood T cell repertoires in COVID-19. Only in-frame clones appear in the TCRdb table, and some are missing; sequencing was by immunoSEQ multiplex PCR. This sample yields some 130,000 clones, of which approximately 89% are seen a single time; around 10% belongs to the top ten. Material for sequencing was peripheral blood. The receptors were gathered from a woman in her 70s with COVID-19, enrolled during active disease.

The chain employs TRBV5-4 and TRBJ1-3; D perhaps matches TRBD1 (5 bases). The length of the CDR3 is 13 residues. V was cut by 5 bases and J by 8 bases, with 14 bases left in between. Looked up from germline, CDR1 is SGHNT and CDR2 is YYREEE (reference sequence). The CDR3 DNA is TGTGCCAGCAGTCAGGGCAGTCAGGACACCATATATTTT. Amino acid sequence: CASSQGSQDTIYF. Supplemented by reference TRBV5-4 and TRBJ1-3, the full variable domain reads ETGVTQSPTHLIKTRGQQVTLRCSSQSGHNTVSWYQQALGQGPQFIFQYYREEENGRGNFPPRFSGLQFPNYSSELNVNALELDDSALYLCASSQGSQDTIYFGEGSWLTVV.

This chain connects TRBV30 to TRBJ1-6; 7 bases match TRBD1. This CDR3 has 16 residues. Germline V gene lookup returns CDR1 GTSNPN and CDR2 SVGIG (reference sequence). The V gene end was trimmed by 0 bases and the J gene end by 6 bases; junction bases not matched to a gene: 8. CDR3 nucleotides: TGTGCCTGGAGTGTACTCCCGACAGGGATTAATTCACCCCTCCACTTT. It specifies CAWSVLPTGINSPLHF.

The chain carries TRBV19 and TRBJ2-4, with 9 bases fitting TRBD2. This CDR3 is built from 15 residues. CDR1 and CDR2 (germline): LNHDA, SQIVND (reference sequence). J gave up 10 bases and V 5 bases, and 12 bases lay outside the gene matches. CDR3: CASSDPRGGNQIQYF. For the CDR3, the DNA is TGTGCCAGTAGTGACCCGCGGGGGGGCAACCAGATTCAGTACTTC.

This rearrangement joins TRBV7-9 to TRBJ1-6; no reliable D call. Per germline, CDR1 SEHNR and CDR2 FQNEAQ (reference sequence). This CDR3 has 15 amino acids. V lost 5 bases, J lost 7 bases, and 15 bases lay in between. The chain's CDR3 is CASSPVLGGNSPLHF. The CDR3 coding sequence is TGTGCCAGCAGCCCCGTGCTAGGAGGCAATTCACCCCTCCACTTT.

This clone was recorded once. The chain employs TRBV6-6 and TRBJ1-4; D is undetermined. The CDR3 has 15 residues. Per the germline V gene, CDR1 is MNHNY and CDR2 is SVGAGI (reference sequence). V lost 4 bases and J 6 bases, leaving 15 bases between the germline ends. CDR3 residues: CASSSRVEWDEKLFF. The CDR3 nucleotides read TGTGCCAGCAGTTCGCGGGTCGAATGGGATGAAAAACTGTTTTTT.

Regarding this clone: The same CDR3 can be traced to other DNA sequences in this sample. This chain links TRBV5-8 with TRBJ1-5; D ambiguous. The CDR3 has 15 residues. The germline CDR1 and CDR2 sequences are SGHTS and YDEGEE. V shed 2 bases and J shed 0 bases, with 9 bases lying between them. The CDR3 protein is CASSLAGYSNQPQHF. The CDR3 coding sequence is TGTGCCAGCAGCTTAGCCGGGTATAGCAATCAGCCCCAGCATTTT.

This chain joins TRBV19 and TRBJ2-5; tentatively, D is TRBD2 (6 bases). V was pared by 3 bases and J by 8 bases, with 16 bases between. Germline V gene sequence: CDR1 LNHDA, CDR2 SQIVND (reference sequence). The CDR3 runs to 14 residues. The CDR3 loop is CASSISTGDDTQYF. In DNA, the CDR3 is TGTGCCAGTAGTATTTCAACGGGAGATGATACCCAGTACTTC.

The V gene is TRBV6-5, the J gene TRBJ1-1, with D perhaps matching TRBD1 (6 bases). Per germline, CDR1 MNHEY and CDR2 SVGAGI. This CDR3 has 15 residues. Trimming stripped 6 bases from V and 1 base from J, with 15 bases between. The CDR3 DNA is TGTGCCAGCAGACCTCCCGGGACACAGAACACTGAAGCTTTCTTT. Translating it yields CASRPPGTQNTEAFF.

The chain links TRBV28 to TRBJ2-7; D is perhaps TRBD1 (5 bases). Germline assignment: CDR1 MDHEN and CDR2 SYDVKM. The V and J ends lost 7 bases and 2 bases respectively, with 12 bases between them. The length of the CDR3 is 13 residues. DNA of the CDR3: TGTGCCAGCACCAGGACATCGACCTACGAGCAGTACTTC. This codes for CASTRTSTYEQYF.

The chain couples TRBV5-1 to TRBJ2-3, with TRBD2 matching 8 bases. V dropped 0 bases and J dropped 2; count of bases not matched to a gene: 5. Looked up from germline, CDR1 is SGHRS and CDR2 is YFSETQ. The CDR3 sequence is 16 residues long. CDR3: CASSLGPGGSTDTQYF. CDR3 in DNA: TGCGCCAGCAGCTTGGGTCCGGGGGGGTCCACAGATACGCAGTATTTT.

The chain uses TRBV4-1 and TRBJ2-5, with 8 nucleotides matching TRBD2. The CDR3 extends over 15 amino acids. With 3 bases clipped from V and 5 bases from J, the junction kept 8 bases outside the gene matches. CDR1 and CDR2 (germline): MGHRA, YSYEKL. The DNA for the CDR3 is TGCGCCAGCAGCCACCCGGGACTAGGAGTGGAGACCCAGTACTTC. Encoded protein: CASSHPGLGVETQYF.

V is TRBV7-3 and J is TRBJ1-1; weak D call: TRBD1 (5 bases). V was pared by 5 bases and J by 4 bases, with 14 bases between. Germline lookup yields CDR1 SGHTA and CDR2 FQGTGA. There are 14 residues in the CDR3. CDR3 DNA sequence: TGTGCCAGCAGCCTCCACCGGGGGTCCACTGAAGCTTTCTTT. Translating it yields CASSLHRGSTEAFF.

V and J are TRBV2 and TRBJ1-2; 9 nucleotides align to TRBD1. Germline CDR1 reads SNHLY; CDR2 reads FYNNEI. This CDR3 has 14 residues. The ends lost 3 bases at V and 7 bases at J; junction bases unmatched: 6. The CDR3 region is CASSDYTGGRGYTF. The CDR3 nucleotides read TGTGCCAGCAGTGACTACACAGGGGGCCGTGGCTACACCTTC. The full variable domain, rest sourced from reference TRBV2 and TRBJ1-2, is EPEVTQTPSHQVTQMGQEVILRCVPISNHLYFYWYRQILGQKVEFLVSFYNNEISEKSEIFDDQFSVERPDGSNFTLKIRSTKLEDSAMYFCASSDYTGGRGYTFGSGTRLTVV.

This rearrangement joins TRBV4-1 to TRBJ1-1, with 9 bases fitting TRBD1. The CDR3 loop spans 16 amino acids. CDR1 is MGHRA, CDR2 YSYEKL, per germline. V lost 3 bases and J lost 2; bases outside the gene matches: 7. In DNA form, the CDR3 reads TGCGCCAGCAGCCACGCCGGGACAGGGCTCAACACTGAAGCTTTCTTT. The encoded protein is CASSHAGTGLNTEAFF.

The V call is TRBV7-2, the J call TRBJ2-2; D unclear. The CDR3 is made up of 13 amino acids. The germline V gene encodes CDR1 SGHTA and CDR2 FQGNSA. Trimming left V 0 bases short and J 5 bases short, with 4 bases between. This chain's CDR3 is CASSLAGTGELFF. In nucleotides, the CDR3 is TGTGCCAGCAGCTTAGCCGGGACCGGGGAGCTGTTTTTT.

This clone occurred once. The rearrangement joins TRBV7-8 to TRBJ1-6; D remains unclear. The CDR3 is made up of 14 amino acids. With 5 bases removed from V and 0 bases from J, the gap between germline ends came to 5 bases. The germline CDR1 and CDR2 sequences are SGHVS and FQNEAQ. The chain's CDR3 is CASSKSSYNSPLHF. CDR3 coding DNA: TGTGCCAGCAGCAAGAGCTCCTATAATTCACCCCTCCACTTT. Looking up the rest from reference TRBV7-8 and TRBJ1-6 gives the full variable domain: GAGVSQSPRYKVAKRGQDVALRCDPISGHVSLFWYQQALGQGPEFLTYFQNEAQLDKSGLPSDRFFAERPEGSVSTLKIQRTQQEDSAVYLCASSKSSYNSPLHFGNGTRLTVT.

The chain uses TRBV7-9 and TRBJ2-7; the match to TRBD1 covers 11 bases. There are 15 residues in the CDR3. CDR1 is SEHNR, CDR2 FQNEAQ, per germline (reference sequence). After removal of 3 bases from V and 7 bases from J, the junction contained 8 bases not matched to a gene. The CDR3 DNA reads TGTGCCAGCAGCTTCTCCGGGACAGGGGGTTATGAGCAGTACTTC. It specifies CASSFSGTGGYEQYF.

The rearrangement uses TRBV5-6 and TRBJ2-7; 8 nucleotides agree with TRBD1. Unmatched junction bases numbered 5, after V lost 4 bases and J lost 2 bases. The germline CDR1 and CDR2 sequences are SGHDT and YYEEEE. CDR3 length: 14 residues. CDR3 residues: CASSRQGWTYEQYF. The CDR3 DNA is TGTGCCAGCAGCCGACAGGGGTGGACCTACGAGCAGTACTTC.

The chain is built from TRBV28 and TRBJ2-7; weak D call: TRBD2 (5 bases). There are 14 residues in the CDR3. Germline CDR1 MDHEN, CDR2 SYDVKM. Trimming removed 5 bases at V and 2 bases at J, with 13 bases between. The CDR3 coding sequence is TGTGCCAGCAGTGGACTTCTTTTAACCTACGAGCAGTACTTC. Translating it yields CASSGLLLTYEQYF.

The V call is TRBV27, the J call TRBJ2-1, with 12 positions matching TRBD2. J gave up 10 bases and V 6 bases, and 16 bases lay outside the gene matches. Looked up from germline, CDR1 is MNHEY and CDR2 is SMNVEV (reference sequence). The CDR3 is 17 amino acids. CDR3 in amino acids: CASSTYRLAGEVGEQFF. In DNA form, the CDR3 reads TGTGCCAGCAGCACCTACCGACTAGCGGGGGAAGTTGGGGAGCAGTTCTTC.

The chain joins TRBV4-1 to TRBJ2-7; TRBD1 matches at 7 bases. The length of the CDR3 is 16 residues. Germline V gene lookup returns CDR1 MGHRA and CDR2 YSYEKL. Unmatched junction bases numbered 7, after V lost 1 base and J lost 1 base. DNA of the CDR3: TGCGCCAGCAGCCAAGTGCCGGGACAGAATTCCTACGAGCAGTACTTC. This encodes CASSQVPGQNSYEQYF.

The V gene is TRBV7-2, the J gene TRBJ1-2; 11 bases align to TRBD1. With V trimmed by 5 bases and J by 2 bases, 7 bases remained unmatched. The CDR3 has 16 amino acids. Germline loops: CDR1 SGHTA, CDR2 FQGNSA. CDR3 nucleotides: TGTGCCAGCAGCCCCGCCCGGGACAGGGGGAACTATGGCTACACCTTC. Amino acid sequence: CASSPARDRGNYGYTF.

A few counts support this clone. The rearrangement joins TRBV20-1 to TRBJ2-5; D is unresolved. The V end lost 4 bases, the J end lost 3 bases, and 6 bases lay between the germline ends. There are 11 residues in the CDR3. CDR1 is DFQATT, CDR2 SNEGSKA, per germline (reference sequence). The CDR3 protein is CSATQEETQYF. The CDR3 DNA sequence: TGCAGTGCTACCCAGGAAGAGACCCAGTACTTC.

The chain employs TRBV5-1 and TRBJ1-3, with D maybe TRBD1 (6 bases). The germline gives CDR1 SGHRS, CDR2 YFSETQ. V was clipped by 3 bases and J by 4 bases, with 14 bases between them. The CDR3 length is 15 residues. The CDR3 DNA is TGCGCCAGCAGCTCCTCAGGGGCATGGGGAAACACCATATATTTT. Its protein is CASSSSGAWGNTIYF.

Only one count was recorded for this clone. The chain links TRBV5-1 to TRBJ1-2; 9 bases are shared with TRBD1. The CDR3 has 13 residues. Germline CDR1 SGHRS, CDR2 YFSETQ. V gave up 4 bases and J gave up 8 bases; unmatched junction bases: 6. The CDR3 DNA reads TGCGCCAGCAGCCTGGACAGGGGCTGGGGCTACACCTTC. It specifies CASSLDRGWGYTF.

This rearrangement joins TRBV9 to TRBJ1-1, with D perhaps TRBD1 (5 bases). Looked up from germline, CDR1 is SGDLS and CDR2 is YYNGEE. V dropped 4 bases and J dropped 2 bases, with 12 bases sitting between them. The CDR3 has 14 amino acids. CDR3 region: CASSFDSLNTEAFF. The CDR3 DNA reads as TGTGCCAGCAGCTTCGACAGCCTCAACACTGAAGCTTTCTTT. The full variable domain, rest sourced from reference TRBV9 and TRBJ1-1, is DSGVTQTPKHLITATGQRVTLRCSPRSGDLSVYWYQQSLDQGLQFLIQYYNGEERAKGNILERFSAQQFPDLHSELNLSSLELGDSALYFCASSFDSLNTEAFFGQGTRLTVV.

This clone was seen just once. The J gene is TRBJ2-1, the V gene TRBV3-1 (or the pseudogene TRBV3-2), with a possible D match to TRBD2 (7 bases). This CDR3 spans 16 amino acids. Deletions cut 3 bases from V and 4 bases from J, with 16 bases between. Per germline, CDR1 LGHDT and CDR2 YNNKEL (reference sequence). For the CDR3, the DNA is TGTGCCAGCAGCCAGGACGGGGGGACACCTTACAATGAGCAGTTCTTC. It specifies CASSQDGGTPYNEQFF.

The chain carries TRBV5-1 and TRBJ1-1, with D possibly TRBD1 on 5 matching bases. This CDR3 region has 14 residues. Between the trimmed V and J ends, which lost 1 base and 5 bases, there was a span of 12 bases. The germline CDR1 and CDR2 sequences are SGHRS and YFSETQ. The chain's CDR3 is CASSLLGDRTEAFF. The CDR3 coding sequence is TGCGCCAGCAGCTTGTTAGGGGATCGGACTGAAGCTTTCTTT.